The rows below give T cell receptor beta chains drawn from one sample of a study of PD-L1 blockade in urothelial cancer. Profiling relied on immunoSEQ multiplex PCR, and the TCRdb table lists in-frame clones only, not all of them. The data hold about 35,000 clones, with approximately 40% observed a single time. This specimen was tumor tissue, taken before atezolizumab (anti-PD-L1) treatment. Source of these receptors: a man in his sixties with urothelial cancer. Each CDR3 is given with its conserved first and last residue. Each record gives: CDR3 DNA, CDR3 protein, V gene, J gene, clone size, D gene. D genes are given only for firm matches. Part of the rows lack a size; the others show once, few, many or a class for expanded clones.

CDR3 DNA: TGTGCCACCAGAGGGACTAGCGGGATCAATGAGCAGTTCTTC
CDR3 protein: CATRGTSGINEQFF
V gene: TRBV28
J gene: TRBJ2-1
clone size: few
D gene: TRBD2

CDR3 DNA: TGTGCCAGCACCACGGCGGCAGCCTATGGCTACACCTTC
CDR3 protein: CASTTAAAYGYTF
V gene: TRBV28
J gene: TRBJ1-2
clone size: -
D gene: -

CDR3 DNA: TGCAGCGTTGAAAAGGCAGGCGACACTGAAGCTTTCTTT
CDR3 protein: CSVEKAGDTEAFF
V gene: TRBV29-1
J gene: TRBJ1-1
clone size: few
D gene: -

CDR3 DNA: TGCGCCAGCAGCTACGGGACTAGCGACGCGGATACGCAGTATTTT
CDR3 protein: CASSYGTSDADTQYF
V gene: TRBV5-1
J gene: TRBJ2-3
clone size: few
D gene: TRBD2

CDR3 DNA: TGTGCCAGCAGCGGCTGGGGGGCAGGGGAAGAGACCCAGTACTTC
CDR3 protein: CASSGWGAGEETQYF
V gene: TRBV11-3
J gene: TRBJ2-5
clone size: few
D gene: -

CDR3 DNA: TGTGCCAGCAGCTCGGGACAGAATCCAGGGGTTTCACCCCTCCACTTT
CDR3 protein: CASSSGQNPGVSPLHF
V gene: TRBV11-3
J gene: TRBJ1-6
clone size: few
D gene: TRBD1

CDR3 DNA: TGCGCCAGCAGCCAAGAAGTCCGGGTGGTTGGCTACACCTTC
CDR3 protein: CASSQEVRVVGYTF
V gene: TRBV4-1
J gene: TRBJ1-2
clone size: -
D gene: -

CDR3 DNA: TGTGCCAGTAGTAGGGGACTAGCGGATACGCAGTATTTT
CDR3 protein: CASSRGLADTQYF
V gene: TRBV19
J gene: TRBJ2-3
clone size: once
D gene: TRBD2

CDR3 DNA: TGCGCCAGCAGCCCGGACCCGGCTGGGGCCAACGTCCTGACTTTC
CDR3 protein: CASSPDPAGANVLTF
V gene: TRBV5-1
J gene: TRBJ2-6
clone size: -
D gene: -

CDR3 DNA: TGTGCCAGCAGTACTCAGGGGACTACCCGCAGTTCCTTTAATGAAAAACTGTTTTTT
CDR3 protein: CASSTQGTTRSSFNEKLFF
V gene: TRBV6-8
J gene: TRBJ1-4
clone size: -
D gene: -

CDR3 DNA: TGTGCCAGCAGCCATGCAGATACGCAGTATTTT
CDR3 protein: CASSHADTQYF
V gene: TRBV14
J gene: TRBJ2-3
clone size: once
D gene: -

CDR3 DNA: TGTGCCTGGAGTGTGATGTACCCGGCCTGGGAGACCCAGTACTTC
CDR3 protein: CAWSVMYPAWETQYF
V gene: TRBV30
J gene: TRBJ2-5
clone size: -
D gene: -

CDR3 DNA: TGTGCCAGCAGTGGCAGGGACTCCTACGAGCAGTACTTC
CDR3 protein: CASSGRDSYEQYF
V gene: TRBV25-1
J gene: TRBJ2-7
clone size: -
D gene: -

CDR3 DNA: TGTGCCAGTAGTAGGGGGCGAACGACCGGGGAGCTGTTTTTT
CDR3 protein: CASSRGRTTGELFF
V gene: TRBV19
J gene: TRBJ2-2
clone size: -
D gene: -

CDR3 DNA: TGTGCCAGCAGTGACGAGGCCGGTCAGCCCCAGCATTTT
CDR3 protein: CASSDEAGQPQHF
V gene: TRBV6-8
J gene: TRBJ1-5
clone size: many
D gene: -

CDR3 DNA: TGTGCCTTGGACTATGACAGACTGGGCTACACCTTC
CDR3 protein: CALDYDRLGYTF
V gene: TRBV30
J gene: TRBJ1-2
clone size: -
D gene: -

CDR3 DNA: TGCGCCAGCAGCTCAACGGGGCAGTGGAACACTGAAGCTTTCTTT
CDR3 protein: CASSSTGQWNTEAFF
V gene: TRBV5-1
J gene: TRBJ1-1
clone size: -
D gene: -

CDR3 DNA: TGTGCCAGCAGTGCCAGGGGAGGCTACACCTTC
CDR3 protein: CASSARGGYTF
V gene: TRBV6-7
J gene: TRBJ1-2
clone size: few
D gene: -

CDR3 DNA: TGTGCCAGCACGGCCCCGACTAGCGGGAGGCTCCGGTACAATGAGCAGTTCTTC
CDR3 protein: CASTAPTSGRLRYNEQFF
V gene: TRBV6-7
J gene: TRBJ2-1
clone size: -
D gene: TRBD2

CDR3 DNA: TGTGCCTGGAGTATTAAGGGAGGCGCCGGGGAGCTGTTTTTT
CDR3 protein: CAWSIKGGAGELFF
V gene: TRBV30
J gene: TRBJ2-2
clone size: -
D gene: -

CDR3 DNA: TGTGCCAGTAGTAGGGGACAGCACACAGATACGCAGTATTTT
CDR3 protein: CASSRGQHTDTQYF
V gene: TRBV19
J gene: TRBJ2-3
clone size: -
D gene: TRBD1

CDR3 DNA: TGTGCCAGCAGTTACTCGAAGGCAGGTCTTAGCAATCAGCCCCAGCATTTT
CDR3 protein: CASSYSKAGLSNQPQHF
V gene: TRBV6-8
J gene: TRBJ1-5
clone size: -
D gene: -

CDR3 DNA: TGTGCCAGCAACGCCCAGGGGGGCAGGGGTGGTGAAGCTTTCTTT
CDR3 protein: CASNAQGGRGGEAFF
V gene: TRBV11-3
J gene: TRBJ1-1
clone size: few
D gene: TRBD1

CDR3 DNA: TGTGCCAGTAGTCGACCCTCGGGACAGGGCGGCTACACCTTC
CDR3 protein: CASSRPSGQGGYTF
V gene: TRBV19
J gene: TRBJ1-2
clone size: -
D gene: TRBD1

CDR3 DNA: TGTGCCAGCTCAGGGGCGCTGAACACTGAAGCTTTCTTT
CDR3 protein: CASSGALNTEAFF
V gene: TRBV18
J gene: TRBJ1-1
clone size: -
D gene: -

CDR3 DNA: TGTGCCAGCAGTTCGCCATTAGGTAGCAATCAGCCCCAGCATTTT
CDR3 protein: CASSSPLGSNQPQHF
V gene: TRBV28
J gene: TRBJ1-5
clone size: few
D gene: -

CDR3 DNA: TGTGCCAGCAGCGTCCCGACAGGGAATGGAAACACCATATATTTT
CDR3 protein: CASSVPTGNGNTIYF
V gene: TRBV7-5
J gene: TRBJ1-3
clone size: -
D gene: -

CDR3 DNA: TGTGCCAGTAGTATAGGGGCCGGGATCTACACTGAAGCTTTCTTT
CDR3 protein: CASSIGAGIYTEAFF
V gene: TRBV19
J gene: TRBJ1-1
clone size: few
D gene: -

CDR3 DNA: TGTGCCAGCAGTCTTCAAGGAAGACCCTCAGGGTATTTT
CDR3 protein: CASSLQGRPSGYF
V gene: TRBV9
J gene: TRBJ2-3
clone size: many
D gene: -

CDR3 DNA: TGTGCCAGCACCGTAAGCGTTATTGGCAATCAGCCCCAGCATTTT
CDR3 protein: CASTVSVIGNQPQHF
V gene: TRBV28
J gene: TRBJ1-5
clone size: -
D gene: -

CDR3 DNA: TGTGCCAGTACCGCGGGACAGGGGTACTATGGCTACACCTTC
CDR3 protein: CASTAGQGYYGYTF
V gene: TRBV19
J gene: TRBJ1-2
clone size: -
D gene: TRBD1

CDR3 DNA: TGTGCCAGTAGGAGCGGGGCTAGCACAGATACGCAGTATTTT
CDR3 protein: CASRSGASTDTQYF
V gene: TRBV19
J gene: TRBJ2-3
clone size: -
D gene: TRBD2

CDR3 DNA: TGTGCCAGCAGTTACTGGGGGACAGGGGCGACCGGGGAGCTGTTTTTT
CDR3 protein: CASSYWGTGATGELFF
V gene: TRBV6-8
J gene: TRBJ2-2
clone size: -
D gene: TRBD1

CDR3 DNA: TGTGCCAGCAGTTTAACTGGGGGGATGAATCAGCCCCAGCATTTT
CDR3 protein: CASSLTGGMNQPQHF
V gene: TRBV27
J gene: TRBJ1-5
clone size: few
D gene: -

CDR3 DNA: TGTGCCAGCAGCAATGAAAAGATCGGGTATTCACCCCTCCACTTT
CDR3 protein: CASSNEKIGYSPLHF
V gene: TRBV11-3
J gene: TRBJ1-6
clone size: -
D gene: -

CDR3 DNA: TGTGCCAGCTCGGCACGAGCCCGGAACACTGAAGCTTTCTTT
CDR3 protein: CASSARARNTEAFF
V gene: TRBV18
J gene: TRBJ1-1
clone size: -
D gene: -

CDR3 DNA: TGTGCCAGTAGGACAATTGAGGGACGGGCTAACACTGAAGCTTTCTTT
CDR3 protein: CASRTIEGRANTEAFF
V gene: TRBV19
J gene: TRBJ1-1
clone size: -
D gene: -

CDR3 DNA: TGTGCCAGCAGCCGACGACTAGCGTTGTACAATGAGCAGTTCTTC
CDR3 protein: CASSRRLALYNEQFF
V gene: TRBV11-3
J gene: TRBJ2-1
clone size: few
D gene: TRBD2

CDR3 DNA: TGTGCCAGCAGTTATCCCCTGCGGGAGGACCGGACAGATACGCAGTATTTT
CDR3 protein: CASSYPLREDRTDTQYF
V gene: TRBV6-8
J gene: TRBJ2-3
clone size: few
D gene: TRBD2

CDR3 DNA: TGTGCCAGCAGTCCGGGACAGGGAAGGCAAGAGACCCAGTACTTC
CDR3 protein: CASSPGQGRQETQYF
V gene: TRBV28
J gene: TRBJ2-5
clone size: -
D gene: TRBD1